This TCR beta chain appears in the sequencing data of a study of memory CD4+ T cells and cytomegalovirus serostatus. Overall study results and limits: Median bootstrapped AUC for CMV status was approximately 0.96 originally, about 0.9 US-trained.

Turning to this clone: Antigen specificity is unknown.

Single viable CD3+CD4+CD8-CD45RO+ cells were sorted as the memory CD4+ T cells. CDR3 length: 15 residues. The junction had 4 bases not matched to a gene; V was cut back by 5 bases and J by 1 base. Germline V lookup: CDR1 SGHTA, CDR2 FQGTGA. Authors' data handling: Out-of-frame sequences were removed, leaving about 2.2 million distinct TCRbeta sequences. The repertoire was sequenced with immunoSEQ multiplex PCR; TCRdb's copy has only in-frame clones and lacks some. Clone size and V and J calls were adopted from that table, with D and trimming inferred from the DNA. The table lists approximately 44,000 clones, about three quarters of them singletons.

This chain joins TRBV7-3 and TRBJ2-1; 8 nucleotides line up with TRBD2. The sequencing sample was made of memory CD4+ T cells from blood. This TCR was sampled from an adult in good health and CMV-seronegative. The CDR3, as DNA: TGTGCCAGCAGCCCCACTAGCGGTTCCTACAATGAGCAGTTCTTC. Translation gives CASSPTSGSYNEQFF.